Listed here are 27 T cell receptor beta chains from one sample, sequenced in a study of blood T cell repertoires in COVID-19. Profiling relied on immunoSEQ multiplex PCR, and the TCRdb table lists in-frame clones only, not all of them. Of 150,000 or so clones detected, roughly 93% appear once; the ten largest clones hold 2%. Sample: peripheral blood. These receptors were obtained from a woman in her sixties or seventies with COVID-19, enrolled during active disease.

This chain connects TRBV4-1 to TRBJ1-2; 7 bases are a match to TRBD1. Germline values: CDR1 MGHRA, CDR2 YSYEKL. The CDR3 is 16 residues long. Unmatched junction bases numbered 10, after V lost 1 base and J lost 5 bases. The CDR3 spells CASSQVRTGAGYGYTF. The DNA of the CDR3 is TGCGCCAGCAGCCAAGTACGAACAGGGGCGGGGTATGGCTACACCTTC.

J is TRBJ1-4 and V is TRBV7-8; D is perhaps TRBD1 (5 bases). Trimming cost V 0 bases and J 8 bases, with 16 bases left between them. This CDR3 has 16 amino acids. Germline V gene data show CDR1 as SGHVS and CDR2 as FQNEAQ. In DNA, the CDR3 is TGTGCCAGCAGCTTAGCGCCCGCGGGGTCAGGGGAAAAACTGTTTTTT. It is translated as CASSLAPAGSGEKLFF.

This clone appeared a few times. This chain uses TRBV5-1 with TRBJ2-7; TRBD1 matches 7 bases. Trimming cost V 3 bases and J 7 bases; bases outside gene matches: 10. Looked up from germline, CDR1 is SGHRS and CDR2 is YFSETQ. CDR3 length: 14 residues. This CDR3 is CASSYDRAQREQYF. Here the CDR3 DNA reads TGCGCCAGCAGCTACGACAGGGCTCAGAGGGAGCAGTACTTC.

The CDR3 nucleotides are TGTGCTGCGGGGACCCGCCTTTCCTACGAGCAGTACTTC. Amino acids: CAAGTRLSYEQYF. The chain couples TRBV6-6 to TRBJ2-7, with TRBD2 as a possible D gene (6 bases). Germline V gene lookup returns CDR1 MNHNY and CDR2 SVGAGI (reference sequence). This CDR3 spans 13 amino acids.

The chain is built from TRBV6-5 and TRBJ2-6, with unresolved D. The germline V gene has CDR1 MNHEY and CDR2 SVGAGI. This CDR3 region has 13 residues. Deletions cut 10 bases from V and 0 bases from J, with 7 bases between. The CDR3 region has the DNA TGTGCCATCAGATACTCTGGGGCCAACGTCCTGACTTTC. Translating gives CAIRYSGANVLTF.

This clone came up once. CDR3 residues: CASSSRRDYSTDTQYF. The DNA for the CDR3 is TGTGCCAGCAGCTCCCGCCGGGACTATAGCACAGATACGCAGTATTTT. The V and J genes are TRBV3-1 (or the pseudogene TRBV3-2) and TRBJ2-3; TRBD2 matches 7 bases. This CDR3 has 16 amino acids. The J segment lost 0 bases and the V segment lost 5 bases, leaving 8 bases of the junction unmatched. Germline values: CDR1 LGHDT, CDR2 YNNKEL (reference sequence).

The chain combines TRBV2 with TRBJ1-2; 10 bases are a match to TRBD1. The CDR3 spans 16 residues. Germline V gene sequence: CDR1 SNHLY, CDR2 FYNNEI. J lost 1 base, V lost 5 bases, and 7 bases had no gene match. The CDR3 sequence: CASSHERDRGNYGYTF. DNA for the CDR3: TGTGCCAGCAGTCACGAACGGGACAGGGGTAACTATGGCTACACCTTC.

V and J are TRBV3-1 (or the pseudogene TRBV3-2) and TRBJ1-5; TRBD1 might be the D (5 bases). Trimming removed 1 base from V and 6 bases from J, with 13 bases in between. The length of the CDR3 is 15 residues. CDR1 is LGHDT, CDR2 YNNKEL, per germline (reference sequence). This CDR3 reads CASSQGSGVSQPQHF. The CDR3 DNA reads TGTGCCAGCAGCCAAGGCTCGGGGGTGAGTCAGCCCCAGCATTTT.

This clone was counted a single time. This rearrangement joins TRBV11-2 to TRBJ1-4; possibly TRBD1 for D (5 bases). This CDR3 contains 14 residues. The V end was cut by 1 base, the J end by 7 bases, with 10 bases between. Germline V gives CDR1 SGHAT, CDR2 FQNNGV. The CDR3 loop reads CASSLGQGGEKLFF. The CDR3 DNA reads as TGTGCCAGCAGCTTAGGGCAGGGTGGTGAAAAACTGTTTTTT.

The chain is built from TRBV5-4 and TRBJ1-3; D ambiguous. Between the trimmed V and J ends, which lost 2 bases and 0 bases, there was a span of 6 bases. The CDR3 runs 14 residues. Germline V gives CDR1 SGHNT, CDR2 YYREEE (reference sequence). CDR3 bases: TGTGCCAGCAGCTTTGGCAGCTCTGGAAACACCATATATTTT. Translation: CASSFGSSGNTIYF.

The chain has TRBV5-6 and TRBJ1-3; no clear D. Germline CDR1 and CDR2: SGHDT and YYEEEE. The CDR3 has 13 amino acids. Trimming stripped 10 bases from V and 0 bases from J, with 11 bases between. The CDR3 spells CASSTISGNTIYF. DNA for the CDR3: TGTGCCTCTTCGACAATCTCTGGAAACACCATATATTTT.

J is TRBJ1-2 and V is TRBV19; D gene ambiguous. The germline V gene has CDR1 LNHDA and CDR2 SQIVND (reference sequence). V lost 6 bases, J lost 1 base, and 9 bases lay in between. The CDR3 contains 13 residues. The CDR3 coding sequence is TGTGCCAGTAGACCCGACATTAACTATGGCTACACCTTC. Its translation is CASRPDINYGYTF.

This sequence joins TRBV19 and TRBJ2-1, with 7 positions matching TRBD1. Looked up from germline, CDR1 is LNHDA and CDR2 is SQIVND (reference sequence). The CDR3 length is 14 residues. Losses at the gene ends were 5 bases for V and 9 bases for J; bases not matched to a gene: 10. CDR3 protein: CASSSGTASGEQFF. The CDR3 nucleotides read TGTGCCAGTAGTTCCGGGACAGCCTCTGGTGAGCAGTTCTTC.

V gene TRBV5-1 combines with J gene TRBJ1-4, with D possibly matching TRBD1 (5 bases). CDR1 is SGHRS, CDR2 YFSETQ, per germline. The CDR3 is made up of 14 amino acids. Trimming took off 0 bases at V and 4 bases at J, with 7 bases between the two ends. CDR3 in amino acids: CASSLAGVNEKLFF. CDR3 nucleotide sequence: TGCGCCAGCAGCTTGGCGGGGGTTAATGAAAAACTGTTTTTT.

The J gene is TRBJ2-7, the V gene TRBV7-2, with D unclear. V shed 1 base and J shed 0 bases, with 10 bases lying between them. The CDR3 has 15 amino acids. Looked up from germline, CDR1 is SGHTA and CDR2 is FQGNSA. Here the CDR3 reads CASSLESQSSYEQYF. The DNA of the CDR3 is TGTGCCAGCAGCTTAGAATCGCAGTCCTCCTACGAGCAGTACTTC.

This chain uses TRBV11-3 with TRBJ2-2; D remains ambiguous. The CDR3 extends over 12 amino acids. The V end lost 5 bases, the J end lost 7 bases, and 8 bases lay between the germline ends. Germline assignment: CDR1 SGHNT and CDR2 YENEEA. The CDR3 sequence: CASSPDHGELFF. The CDR3 DNA follows: TGTGCCAGCAGCCCAGATCACGGGGAGCTGTTTTTT. The full variable domain, with the rest looked up from reference TRBV11-3 and TRBJ2-2, is EAGVVQSPRYKIIEKKQPVAFWCNPISGHNTLYWYLQNLGQGPELLIRYENEEAVDDSQLPKDRFSAERLKGVDSTLKIQPAELGDSAVYLCASSPDHGELFFGEGSRLTVL.

The rearrangement joins TRBV5-6 to TRBJ1-3; TRBD1 might be the D (6 bases). Trimming took 4 bases from V and 1 from J, leaving 9 bases between them. Germline V gene lookup returns CDR1 SGHDT and CDR2 YYEEEE. The CDR3 loop spans 14 amino acids. CDR3 protein: CASSPQGSGNTIYF. Here the CDR3 DNA reads TGTGCCAGCAGCCCACAGGGTTCTGGAAACACCATATATTTT. Drawing the rest from reference TRBV5-6 and TRBJ1-3, the complete variable domain is DAGVTQSPTHLIKTRGQQVTLRCSPKSGHDTVSWYQQALGQGPQFIFQYYEEEERQRGNFPDRFSGHQFPNYSSELNVNALLLGDSALYLCASSPQGSGNTIYFGEGSWLTVV.

This clone was observed a single time. The rearrangement links TRBV30 to TRBJ2-4; the D gene is possibly TRBD2 (5 bases). V lost 4 bases to trimming and J lost 6 bases, with 13 bases between them. This CDR3 has 13 amino acids. Germline V lookup: CDR1 GTSNPN, CDR2 SVGIG (reference sequence). The CDR3 DNA is TGTGCCTGGAATAGGGAGATTGGAAACATTCAGTACTTC. Protein sequence: CAWNREIGNIQYF.

This clone has only one observation. The chain couples TRBV7-9 to TRBJ1-2; TRBD1 matches at 7 bases. In germline, CDR1 is SEHNR, CDR2 FQNEAQ (reference sequence). Trimming cost V 4 bases and J 10 bases; bases outside gene matches: 6. The CDR3 has 12 residues. The CDR3 sequence is CASSWTGVVYTF. The DNA for the CDR3 is TGTGCCAGCAGCTGGACAGGAGTCGTCTACACCTTC.

This chain connects TRBV7-9 to TRBJ1-3; D is undetermined. V shed 5 bases and J shed 4 bases, with 12 bases lying between them. CDR1 is SEHNR, CDR2 FQNEAQ, per germline (reference sequence). The CDR3 has 14 residues. Here the CDR3 reads CASSLRELGNTIYF. In DNA, the CDR3 is TGTGCCAGCAGCCTCCGGGAACTAGGAAACACCATATATTTT.

V is TRBV18 and J is TRBJ2-3; TRBD1 agrees at 9 bases. CDR3 length equals 15 residues. Germline CDR1 KGHSH, CDR2 LQKENI. Germline trimming cut 3 bases from V and 4 bases from J; bases unmatched to any gene: 5. The CDR3 sequence: CASSPGQGIADTQYF. The CDR3 DNA reads as TGTGCCAGCTCACCGGGACAGGGAATTGCAGATACGCAGTATTTT.

The chain has TRBV19 and TRBJ1-2; perhaps TRBD1 as D (6 bases). This CDR3 is 14 amino acids long. CDR1 LNHDA and CDR2 SQIVND come from the germline V gene (reference sequence). V lost 5 bases and J lost 0, with 10 bases in between. CDR3 DNA sequence: TGTGCCAGTAGTTTACAGGGAACTAACTATGGCTACACCTTC. Its protein product is CASSLQGTNYGYTF.

In its sample, this clone was seen a few times. V is TRBV9 and J is TRBJ1-1, with D perhaps matching TRBD1 (5 bases). Deletions cut 4 bases from V and 1 base from J, with 14 bases between. Germline V gene data show CDR1 as SGDLS and CDR2 as YYNGEE. There are 15 residues in the CDR3. In DNA form, the CDR3 reads TGTGCCAGCAGCACCGGGGGGACCTCGAACACTGAAGCTTTCTTT. Its translation: CASSTGGTSNTEAFF.

The V and J genes are TRBV4-1 and TRBJ2-7, with D uncertain. Germline V lookup: CDR1 MGHRA, CDR2 YSYEKL. V shed 0 bases and J shed 0 bases, with 9 bases lying between them. The CDR3 spans 15 residues. CDR3 coding DNA: TGCGCCAGCAGCCAAGACGGGTTGAGCTCCTACGAGCAGTACTTC. Its protein product is CASSQDGLSSYEQYF.

The chain uses TRBV6-5 and TRBJ1-2; D is ambiguous. The CDR3 loop spans 14 amino acids. Trimming removed 4 bases from V and 3 bases from J, with 12 bases in between. Germline CDR1 and CDR2: MNHEY and SVGAGI. The CDR3 loop reads CASSSAGSHYGYTF. As DNA, the CDR3 is TGTGCCAGCAGTTCCGCGGGAAGCCACTATGGCTACACCTTC.

The J gene is TRBJ1-1, the V gene TRBV27; D unresolved. Trimming stripped 6 bases from V and 0 bases from J, with 8 bases between. Per germline, CDR1 MNHEY and CDR2 SMNVEV (reference sequence). The CDR3 is 13 residues long. CDR3 residues: CASRFTVNTEAFF. The CDR3 coding sequence is TGTGCCAGCAGATTTACAGTGAACACTGAAGCTTTCTTT.

This rearrangement joins TRBV7-2 to TRBJ1-2; no firm D call. Germline CDR1 is SGHTA and CDR2 is FQGNSA. The CDR3 covers 11 residues. The ends were cut back, 8 bases at V and 8 bases at J, with 12 bases in the middle. CDR3: CASLGVGGYTF. CDR3 nucleotides: TGTGCCAGCCTGGGAGTCGGCGGCTACACCTTC.